This entry features one TCR beta chain sequence. No cognate antigen has been identified for it. Based on the germline V gene, the CDR1 and CDR2 sequences are SGDLS and YYNGEE. Taken from cysteine to phenylalanine, the CDR3 has 17 residues. This entry has no DNA. The record originates from a study of monozygotic twins with inflammatory bowel disease (dated by TCRdb to between 2018 and 2021). The study in broad terms: The complete study included approximately 30 monozygotic twin pairs: 19 IBD-discordant Danish pairs and nine German pairs, of which four were IBD-concordant and five were IBD-discordant. Each individual had, on average, about 151 000 unique TCRalpha sequences and 181 000 unique TCRbeta sequences available for analysis. Disease-associated traits were sought mainly through comparisons between IBD patients and their genetically identical healthy co-twins within discordant pairs.

From each donor, a roughly 2.6 ml peripheral blood sample was collected into PAXgene tubes and stored at -80 degrees C. Without T cell sorting, total RNA was isolated from whole blood using the PAXgene blood miRNA kit on an automated QIAcube. Peripheral blood from monozygotic twin pairs who were concordant or discordant for inflammatory bowel disease underwent deep TCRalpha and TCRbeta repertoire profiling using unique molecular barcoding. Smoking habits were recorded for all twin pairs, and each individual was classified as a current, former or never smoker. The research as a whole found: IBD patients shared fewer clonotypes with other individuals than healthy twins did, most markedly in patients showing signs of disease activity. IBD patients had lower TCRbeta repertoire diversity, measured by the inverse Simpson index, than their healthy co-twins. Background noise and inter-individual variability may have been introduced into the repertoires by the differing immunosuppressive treatments among patients. The results gave no support for a single strong signal or clonotype linked to IBD. Different T cell subtypes could not be distinguished in the analysis. No difference in repertoire similarity was observed between concordant and discordant twins, possibly owing to limited statistical power.

To prepare the library, 5' RACE was applied. Each TCR library was prepared from about 3.5 ug of total RNA. cDNA was synthesized with SMARTScribe reverse transcriptase in eight separate reactions per sample. During cDNA synthesis, template switching was used to introduce unique molecular identifiers that contained a 6-nucleotide sample barcode. TCRalpha and TCRbeta cDNA was amplified by two nested PCRs of approximately 17 and 9 cycles, with bead purification after each PCR. Before amplification, cDNA was treated with uracil DNA-glycosylase and purified using the QIAquick PCR purification kit. The second PCR added Illumina TruSeq-compatible adapters along with sample-specific barcodes. Library quality and concentration were checked on TapeStation and Qubit, and libraries were pooled at roughly 5 ng each. Pooled libraries were sequenced on an Illumina HiSeq2500 single-index Rapid Run with 2 x 100 bp reads and custom sequencing primers. Per the source publication's procedure: UMI-based consensus assembly with MiGEC version 1.2.6 was used to correct PCR and sequencing errors. MiXCR version 2.1.1 was used to carry out V(D)J alignment, clonotype assembly and CDR3 extraction. To normalise gene usage, clonotype sharing and MAIT/NKT TCR abundance, the top 1000, 10 000 and 20 000 clonotypes in each sample were analysed. Diversity was computed as the inverse Simpson index with the vegan R package after downsampling to 27 000 UMIs. Paired Mann-Whitney U tests were applied to discordant twin pairs, and Benjamini-Hochberg correction was used for multiple testing. The reads went through TCRdb reprocessing, and each CDR3 protein sequence gets one entry with no DNA. None of the V and J calls come from the authors' own analysis; TCRdb made them. The sample's own table lists 110,000 or so distinct CDR3 sequences. The top ten clones comprise around 12% of the sample.

The TCR was taken from a human donor with ulcerative colitis or Crohn's disease, or a healthy co-twin of an affected twin (not recorded which). What was sequenced was blood. The receptor chain draws on TRBV9 and TRBJ2-1; the D call from TCRdb, TRBD1, cannot be confirmed without DNA. The CDR3 has the sequence CASSVFTGTGGLGEQFF.